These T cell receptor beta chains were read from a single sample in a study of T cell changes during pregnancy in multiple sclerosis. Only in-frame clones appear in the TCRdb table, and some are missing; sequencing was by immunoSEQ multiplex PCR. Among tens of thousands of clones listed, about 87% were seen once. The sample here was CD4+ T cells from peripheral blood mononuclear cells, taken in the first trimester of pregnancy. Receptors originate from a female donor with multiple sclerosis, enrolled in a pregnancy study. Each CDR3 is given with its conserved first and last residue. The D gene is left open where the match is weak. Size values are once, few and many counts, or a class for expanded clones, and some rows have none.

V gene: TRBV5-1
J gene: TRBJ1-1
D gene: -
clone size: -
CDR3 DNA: TGCGCCAGCAGCTTGCAAGGACAGTTGACTGAAGCTTTCTTT
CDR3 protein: CASSLQGQLTEAFF

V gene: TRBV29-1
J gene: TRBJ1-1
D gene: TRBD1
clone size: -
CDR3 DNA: TGCAGCGTGGCCTTAACAGGGGAGTCAGCTTTCTTT
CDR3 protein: CSVALTGESAFF

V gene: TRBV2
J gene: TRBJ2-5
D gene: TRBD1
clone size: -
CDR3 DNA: TGTGCCAGCAGAGCGGGACAGGGGGTGAAGACCCAGTACTTC
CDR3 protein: CASRAGQGVKTQYF

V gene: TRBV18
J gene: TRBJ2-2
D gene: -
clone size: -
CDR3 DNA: TGTGCCAGCTCCCTAGGAACCGGAACTGTTCTACAATCCGGGGAGCTGTTTTTT
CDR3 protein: CASSLGTGTVLQSGELFF

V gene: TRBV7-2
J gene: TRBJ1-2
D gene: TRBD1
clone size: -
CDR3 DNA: TGTGCCAGCAGCTTAGGTACCGGGACAGGGGGCCAAAACTATGGCTACACCTTC
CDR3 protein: CASSLGTGTGGQNYGYTF

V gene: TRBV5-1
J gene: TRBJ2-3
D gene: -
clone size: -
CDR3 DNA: TGCGCCAGCAGCACGGGGGACTGGGTGGCTCCGCAGTATTTT
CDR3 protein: CASSTGDWVAPQYF

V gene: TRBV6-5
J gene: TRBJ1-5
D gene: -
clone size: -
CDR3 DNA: TGTGCCAGCAGTCAGGGGTGGGACAATCAGCCCCAGCATTTT
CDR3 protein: CASSQGWDNQPQHF

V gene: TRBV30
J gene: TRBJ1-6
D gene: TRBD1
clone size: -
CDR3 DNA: TGTGCCTGGAGTCCGCCCGGGACAGGGGCAACTTCACCCCTCCACTTT
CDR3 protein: CAWSPPGTGATSPLHF

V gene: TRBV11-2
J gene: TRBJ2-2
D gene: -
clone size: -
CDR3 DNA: TGTGCCAGCACCTTAGGACGCGGGGATACCGGGGAGCTGTTTTTT
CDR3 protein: CASTLGRGDTGELFF

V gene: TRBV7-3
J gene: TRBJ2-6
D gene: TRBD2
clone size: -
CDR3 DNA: TGTGCCAGCAGCTTAACGAGTAGCGGGAGTGCTGGGGCCAACGTCCTGACTTTC
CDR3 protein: CASSLTSSGSAGANVLTF

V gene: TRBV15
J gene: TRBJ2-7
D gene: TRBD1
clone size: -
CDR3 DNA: TGTGCCACCAGCAAAGATTGGCCCCAGACAGGGGGCTCCTACGAGCAGTACTTC
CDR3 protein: CATSKDWPQTGGSYEQYF

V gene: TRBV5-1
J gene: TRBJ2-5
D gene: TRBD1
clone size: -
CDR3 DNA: TGCGCCAGCAGCCCGGACAGGCGGCAAGAGACCCAGTACTTC
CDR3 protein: CASSPDRRQETQYF

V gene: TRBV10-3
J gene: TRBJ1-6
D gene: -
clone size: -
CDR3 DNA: TGTGCCATCAGTGTAGGAGACGGCAGTTCACCCCTCCACTTT
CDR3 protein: CAISVGDGSSPLHF

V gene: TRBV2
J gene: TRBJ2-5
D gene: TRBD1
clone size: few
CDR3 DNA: TGTGCCAGCAGGGCAGTTGGACAGGGCCAAGAGACCCAGTACTTC
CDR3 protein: CASRAVGQGQETQYF

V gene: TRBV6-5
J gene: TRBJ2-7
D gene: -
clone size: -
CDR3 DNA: TGTGCCAGCAGGGACAGCTACGAGCAGTACTTC
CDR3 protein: CASRDSYEQYF

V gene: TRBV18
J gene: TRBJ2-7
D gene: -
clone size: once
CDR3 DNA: TGTGCCAGCTCACCGCTTAGGGCAGCAATCGGACAAAGAGTTGAGCAGTACTTC
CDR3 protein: CASSPLRAAIGQRVEQYF

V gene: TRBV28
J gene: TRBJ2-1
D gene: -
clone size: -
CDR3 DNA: TGTGCCAGCAGTTTATCCAATAAGGGGAATGAGCAGTTCTTC
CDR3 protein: CASSLSNKGNEQFF

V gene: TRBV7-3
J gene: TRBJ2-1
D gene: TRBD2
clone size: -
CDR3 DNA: TGTGCCAGCAGCTCTATGCCCCCTCGGGGACTAGCGTCTGACAATGAGCAGTTCTTC
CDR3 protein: CASSSMPPRGLASDNEQFF

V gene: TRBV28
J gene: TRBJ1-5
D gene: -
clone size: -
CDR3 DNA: TGTGCCAGCAGTTTACCAAATCAGCCCCAGCATTTT
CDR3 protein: CASSLPNQPQHF

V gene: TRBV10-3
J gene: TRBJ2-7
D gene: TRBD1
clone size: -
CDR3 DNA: TGTGCCATCAGGCCCGACAGGGGTAAGCAGTACTTC
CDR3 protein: CAIRPDRGKQYF

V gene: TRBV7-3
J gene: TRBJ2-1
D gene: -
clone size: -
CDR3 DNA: TGTGCCAGCAGCCGCACAAGTTACAATGAGCAGTTCTTC
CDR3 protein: CASSRTSYNEQFF

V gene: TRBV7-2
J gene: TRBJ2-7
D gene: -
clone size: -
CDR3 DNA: TGTGCCAGCAGCTTAGACAGAAGATACGAGCAGTACTTC
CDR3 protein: CASSLDRRYEQYF

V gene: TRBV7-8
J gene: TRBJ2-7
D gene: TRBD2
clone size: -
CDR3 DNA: TGTGCCAGCAGCCCGCGGACTAGTAGCCCCGAGCAGTACTTC
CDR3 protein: CASSPRTSSPEQYF

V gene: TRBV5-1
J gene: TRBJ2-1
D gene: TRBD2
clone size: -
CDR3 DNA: TGCGCCAGCAACGGGGGGTACGTATTCAATGAGCAGTTCTTC
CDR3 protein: CASNGGYVFNEQFF

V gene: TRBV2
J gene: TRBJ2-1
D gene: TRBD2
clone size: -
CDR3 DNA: TGTGCCAGCAGACTAGCGGGAGGTGGATACAATGAGCAGTTCTTC
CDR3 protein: CASRLAGGGYNEQFF

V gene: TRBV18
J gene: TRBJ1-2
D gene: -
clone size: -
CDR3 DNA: TGTGCCAGCTCACCACCAGATACGGTCGTCTATGGCTACACCTTC
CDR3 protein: CASSPPDTVVYGYTF

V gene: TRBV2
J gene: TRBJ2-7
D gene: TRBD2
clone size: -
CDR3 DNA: TGTGCCAGCCGGGGGGACTCCTCTCGTAGGAGCTCCTACGAGCAGTACTTC
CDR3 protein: CASRGDSSRRSSYEQYF

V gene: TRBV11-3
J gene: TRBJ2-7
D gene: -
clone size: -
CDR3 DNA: TGTGCCAGCAGCTCTCAGGGCTACGAGCAGTACTTC
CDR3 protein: CASSSQGYEQYF

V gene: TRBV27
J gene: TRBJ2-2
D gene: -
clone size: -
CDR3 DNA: TGTGCCAGCAGGGCTGGACAGAACACCGGGGAGCTGTTTTTT
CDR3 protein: CASRAGQNTGELFF

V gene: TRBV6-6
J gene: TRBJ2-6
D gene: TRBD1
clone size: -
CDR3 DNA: TGTGCCAGCAGTTACGGAACAGGGGTAGGGGCCAACGTCCTGACTTTC
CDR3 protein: CASSYGTGVGANVLTF

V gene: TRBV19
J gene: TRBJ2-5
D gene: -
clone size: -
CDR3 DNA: TGTGCCAGTGCGGGGCTCCAAGAGACCCAGTACTTC
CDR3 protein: CASAGLQETQYF

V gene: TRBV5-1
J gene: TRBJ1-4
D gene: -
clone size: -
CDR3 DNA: TGCGCCAGCAGCTTGAGGCAGGCAGGGGAAAAACTGTTTTTT
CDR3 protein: CASSLRQAGEKLFF

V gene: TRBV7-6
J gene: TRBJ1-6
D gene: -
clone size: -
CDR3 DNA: TGTGCCAGCAGCCAAAGAGCGGGCTCCTATAATTCACCCCTCCACTTT
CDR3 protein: CASSQRAGSYNSPLHF

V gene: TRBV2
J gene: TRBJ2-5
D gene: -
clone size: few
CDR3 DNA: TGTGCCAGCAGTCGTAACAGGGATAGTGAGACCCAGTACTTC
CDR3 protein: CASSRNRDSETQYF

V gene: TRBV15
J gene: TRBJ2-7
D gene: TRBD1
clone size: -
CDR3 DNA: TGTGCCACCAGCAGAGGTGGGACAGGGTTTTCCGAGCAGTACTTC
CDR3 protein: CATSRGGTGFSEQYF

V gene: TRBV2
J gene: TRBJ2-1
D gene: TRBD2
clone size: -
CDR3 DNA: TGTGCCAGCACTAGCGGGAGGGAGGGTGGCGAGCAGTTCTTC
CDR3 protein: CASTSGREGGEQFF

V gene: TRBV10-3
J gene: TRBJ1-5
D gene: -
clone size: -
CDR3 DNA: TGTGCCATCACCGACTTACAGGGTGGGCCCCAGCATTTT
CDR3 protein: CAITDLQGGPQHF

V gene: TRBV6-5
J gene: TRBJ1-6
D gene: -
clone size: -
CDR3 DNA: TGTGCCAGCAGTTACTCGATACAGGGTAATTCACCCCTCCACTTT
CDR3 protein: CASSYSIQGNSPLHF

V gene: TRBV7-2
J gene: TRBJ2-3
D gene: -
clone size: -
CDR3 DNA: TGTGCCAGCAGCGTGAGGCATACGCAGTATTTT
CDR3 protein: CASSVRHTQYF

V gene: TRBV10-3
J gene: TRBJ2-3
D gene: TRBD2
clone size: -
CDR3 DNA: TGTGCCATCGGGGATGAGGGACTAGCGGGAACAGATACGCAGTATTTT
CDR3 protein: CAIGDEGLAGTDTQYF

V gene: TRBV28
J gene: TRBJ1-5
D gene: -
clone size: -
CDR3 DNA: TGTGCCAGCAGTGTGACTCAGAATCAGCCCCAGCATTTT
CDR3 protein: CASSVTQNQPQHF

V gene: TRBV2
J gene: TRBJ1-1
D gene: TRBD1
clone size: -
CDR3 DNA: TGTGCCAGCAGGGGGACAGCGAACACTGAAGCTTTCTTT
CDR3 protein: CASRGTANTEAFF

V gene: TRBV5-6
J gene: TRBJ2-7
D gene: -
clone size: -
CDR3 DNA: TGTGCCAGCAGCTTGTACGGGACTCCTTCCTACGAGCAGTACTTC
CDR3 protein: CASSLYGTPSYEQYF

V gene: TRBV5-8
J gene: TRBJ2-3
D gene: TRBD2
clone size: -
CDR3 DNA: TGTGCCAGCAGCTCCCCGGGACTAGCGGGGGGGTCAGATACGCAGTATTTT
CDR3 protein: CASSSPGLAGGSDTQYF

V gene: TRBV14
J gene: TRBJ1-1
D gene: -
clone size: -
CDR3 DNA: TGTGCCAGCAGCCCAAGGACAGCCATGAACACTGAAGCTTTCTTT
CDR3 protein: CASSPRTAMNTEAFF

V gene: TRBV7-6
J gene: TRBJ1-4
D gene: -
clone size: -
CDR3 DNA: TGTGCCAGCAGCTTAGCGACACCTACTACTAATGAAAAACTGTTTTTT
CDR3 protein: CASSLATPTTNEKLFF

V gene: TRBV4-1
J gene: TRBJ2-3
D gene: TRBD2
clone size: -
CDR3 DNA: TGCGCCAGCAGCCAAGGACTAGCGAAAGATACGCAGTATTTT
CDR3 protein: CASSQGLAKDTQYF